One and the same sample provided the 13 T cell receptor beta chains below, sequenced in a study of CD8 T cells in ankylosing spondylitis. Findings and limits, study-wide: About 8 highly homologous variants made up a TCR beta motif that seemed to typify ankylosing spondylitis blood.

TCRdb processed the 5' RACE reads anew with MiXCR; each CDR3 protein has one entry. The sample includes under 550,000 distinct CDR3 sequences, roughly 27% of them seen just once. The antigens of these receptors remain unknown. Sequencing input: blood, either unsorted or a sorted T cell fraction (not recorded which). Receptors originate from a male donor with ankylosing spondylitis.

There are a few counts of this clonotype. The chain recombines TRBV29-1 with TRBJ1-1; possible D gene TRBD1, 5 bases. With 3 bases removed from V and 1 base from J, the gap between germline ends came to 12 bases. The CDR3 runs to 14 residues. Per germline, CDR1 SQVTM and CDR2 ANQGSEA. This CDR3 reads CSVEMKTGNTEAFF. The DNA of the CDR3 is TGCAGCGTTGAGATGAAAACAGGGAACACTGAAGCTTTCTTT.

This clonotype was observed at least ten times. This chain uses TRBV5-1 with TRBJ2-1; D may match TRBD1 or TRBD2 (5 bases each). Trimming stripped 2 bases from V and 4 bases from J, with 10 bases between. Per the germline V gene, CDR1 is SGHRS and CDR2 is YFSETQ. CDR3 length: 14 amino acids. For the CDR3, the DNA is TGCGCCAGCAGCTTACAAGGGGAGTACAATGAGCAGTTCTTC. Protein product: CASSLQGEYNEQFF.

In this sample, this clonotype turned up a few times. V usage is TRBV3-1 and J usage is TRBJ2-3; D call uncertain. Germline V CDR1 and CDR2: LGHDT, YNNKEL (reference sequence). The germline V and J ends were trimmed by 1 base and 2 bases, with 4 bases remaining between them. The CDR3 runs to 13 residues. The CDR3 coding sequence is TGTGCCAGCAGCCAAGTTCCCACAGATACGCAGTATTTT. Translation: CASSQVPTDTQYF.

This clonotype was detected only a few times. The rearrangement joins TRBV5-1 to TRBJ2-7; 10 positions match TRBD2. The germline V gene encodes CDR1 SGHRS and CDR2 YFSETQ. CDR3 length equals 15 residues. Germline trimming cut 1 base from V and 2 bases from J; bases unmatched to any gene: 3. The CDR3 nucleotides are TGCGCCAGCAGCTTGAGAGCGGGAGGGACCTACGAGCAGTACTTC. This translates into CASSLRAGGTYEQYF.

The CDR3 region is CATSDRGSAYNEQFF. DNA of the CDR3: TGTGCCACCAGTGATCGTGGGTCTGCCTACAATGAGCAGTTCTTC. This chain uses TRBV24-1 with TRBJ2-1, with unresolved D. Germline V gene data show CDR1 as KGHDR and CDR2 as SFDVKD. V lost 3 bases and J lost 2, with 10 bases in between. The CDR3 totals 15 residues.

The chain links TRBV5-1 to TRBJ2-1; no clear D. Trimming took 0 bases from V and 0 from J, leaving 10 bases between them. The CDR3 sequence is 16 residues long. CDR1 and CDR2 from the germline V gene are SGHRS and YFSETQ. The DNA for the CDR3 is TGCGCCAGCAGCTTGGACGGAGTCTACTCCTACAATGAGCAGTTCTTC. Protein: CASSLDGVYSYNEQFF.

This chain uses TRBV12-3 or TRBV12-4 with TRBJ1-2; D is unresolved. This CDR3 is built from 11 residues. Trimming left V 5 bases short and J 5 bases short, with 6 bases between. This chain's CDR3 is CASSLRYGYTF. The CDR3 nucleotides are TGTGCCAGCAGTCTCCGATATGGCTACACCTTC.

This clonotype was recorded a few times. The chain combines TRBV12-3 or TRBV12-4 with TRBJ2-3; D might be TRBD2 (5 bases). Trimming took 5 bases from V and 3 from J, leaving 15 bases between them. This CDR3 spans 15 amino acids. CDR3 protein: CASSPIVGGTDTQYF. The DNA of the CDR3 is TGTGCCAGCAGTCCAATTGTCGGAGGAACAGATACGCAGTATTTT.

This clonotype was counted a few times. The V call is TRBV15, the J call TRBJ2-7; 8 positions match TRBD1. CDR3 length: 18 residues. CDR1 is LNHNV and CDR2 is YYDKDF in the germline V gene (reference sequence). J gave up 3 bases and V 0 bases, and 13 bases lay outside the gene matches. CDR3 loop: CATSRDRKRQGIFYEQYF. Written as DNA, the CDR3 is TGTGCCACCAGCAGAGACAGGAAACGACAGGGGATATTCTACGAGCAGTACTTC.

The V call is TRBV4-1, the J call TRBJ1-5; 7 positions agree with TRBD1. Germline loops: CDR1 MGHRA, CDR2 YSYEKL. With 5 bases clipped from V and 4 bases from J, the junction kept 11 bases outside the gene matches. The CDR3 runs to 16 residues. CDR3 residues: CASSADDRVGNQPQHF. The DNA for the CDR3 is TGCGCCAGCAGCGCAGACGACAGGGTCGGAAATCAGCCCCAGCATTTT.

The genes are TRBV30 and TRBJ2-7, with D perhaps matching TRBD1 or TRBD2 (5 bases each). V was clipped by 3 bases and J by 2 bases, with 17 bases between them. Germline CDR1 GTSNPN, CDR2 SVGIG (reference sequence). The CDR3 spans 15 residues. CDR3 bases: TGTGCCTGGAGAGGGGCAGCGGAGAGTCCCTACGAGCAGTACTTC. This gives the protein CAWRGAAESPYEQYF. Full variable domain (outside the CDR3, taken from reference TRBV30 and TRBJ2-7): SQTIHQWPATLVQPVGSPLSLECTVEGTSNPNLYWYRQAAGRGLQLLFYSVGIGQISSEVPQNLSASRPQDRQFILSSKKLLLSDSGFYLCAWRGAAESPYEQYFGPGTRLTVT.

CDR3 residues: CATSRDLSNEQYV. The CDR3 DNA follows: TGTGCCACCAGCAGGGACCTCTCTAACGAGCAGTACGTC. The chain links TRBV15 to TRBJ2-7; D is unclear. The CDR3 extends over 13 amino acids. The V gene's germline CDR1 is LNHNV and CDR2 YYDKDF (reference sequence). Trimming left V 3 bases short and J 5 bases short, with 11 bases between.

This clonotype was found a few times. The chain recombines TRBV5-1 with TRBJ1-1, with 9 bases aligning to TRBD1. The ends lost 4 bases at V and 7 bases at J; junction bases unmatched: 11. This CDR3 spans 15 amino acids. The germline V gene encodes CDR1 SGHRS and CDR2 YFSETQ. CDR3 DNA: TGCGCCAGCAGCAATCGGACAGGGGTATTGTATGAAGCTTTCTTT. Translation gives CASSNRTGVLYEAFF.